This TCR beta chain is drawn from a study of cytomegalovirus exposure and HLA in healthy donors. CDR1 and CDR2 from the germline V gene are MDHEN and SYDVKM. This CDR3 is built from 18 residues. V shed 3 bases and J 0 bases; nucleotides not matched to a gene: 10. This clone was seen more than once but under ten times. PCR employed 60 Vbeta and 13 Jbeta primers. Method: immunoSEQ multiplex PCR; TCRdb's copy keeps in-frame clones and lacks some. Counted here are around 80,000 clones, 10% occurring once; the ten biggest clones make up around 25%. Sequencing was done on a sample of PBMCs. The V gene is TRBV28, the J gene TRBJ1-5, with TRBD1 identical over 8 bases. The sequence came from a man between 60 and 70 years old in good health and CMV-seropositive. The CDR3 coding sequence is TGTGCCAGCAGTTTCGACGTGGGACAGGAGATTAGCAATCAGCCCCAGCATTTT. It translates to CASSFDVGQEISNQPQHF.